The TCR beta chain described here comes from a study of regulatory T cells in long-lasting Graves disease. This clonotype was detected ten times or more. Antigen unknown. For TCR beta, libraries came from iRepertoire HTBI primers and Arm-PCR of CDR3 regions. TCRdb re-analysed the multiplex PCR reads in MiXCR, keeping a single row per CDR3 protein. The table records more than 450,000 distinct CDR3 sequences, about 17% of them present only once. Trimming took off 0 bases at V and 2 bases at J, with 8 bases between the two ends. The CDR3 is made up of 14 amino acids. Broader study findings: TRBV28, TRBJ1-2 and TRBJ2-5 emerged as the favored segments in persistent disease.

Time point meaning: newly diagnosed GD, antithyroid drugs for less than 3 months. After RNA was extracted from PBMCs, the TCR library was made from it. A further study also used this sample, focusing on T cells in Graves' hyperthyroidism and ophthalmopathy. That report adds: Graves' hyperthyroidism without ophthalmopathy progression within 18 months was termed stable. Those patients with uncontrolled infection, other autoimmune disease, pregnancy or lactation were excluded.

This receptor was taken from a man in his forties with Graves disease. The chain combines TRBV12-3 or TRBV12-4 with TRBJ2-7; no clear D gene. Sequencing used peripheral blood mononuclear cells (PBMCs), obtained at new diagnosis, from a patient treated with antithyroid drugs. The DNA for the CDR3 is TGTGCCAGCAGTTTAGCAGCGCTGACCTACGAGCAGTACTTC. Translation: CASSLAALTYEQYF.